The clone carrying this T cell receptor (beta chain) has a count of ten or more. Its antigen is unidentified. Used for diagnoses were clinical symptoms, serum thyroxine and TRAb, thyroid ultrasound and orbital computed tomography. The investigators amplified TCR beta CDR3 regions from RNA transcripts. First-round RT-PCR with HTBI primers amplified the TCR CDR3 region. Via MiXCR, TCRdb re-called the multiplex PCR reads, giving one row per CDR3 protein. Among about 690,000 distinct CDR3 sequences, 15% to 20% were seen once, and the ten largest hold roughly a sixth. These data originate in a study of T cells in Graves' hyperthyroidism and ophthalmopathy. Points from the study as a whole: In the blood, most expanded thyroid clonotypes above 0.001 appeared as well.

This sequence was found in a man aged 45-60 years with Graves' hyperthyroidism. The sequenced sample was blood.

The CDR3, as DNA: TGTGCCAGCAGTGAGTTTCGGAGCTCCTATAATTCACCCCTCCACTTT. Protein product: CASSEFRSSYNSPLHF. The genes are TRBV2 and TRBJ1-6; D gene ambiguous. V was shortened by 3 bases and J by 0 bases, with 9 bases between the two germline ends. The CDR3 length is 16 residues. Germline V gene data show CDR1 as SNHLY and CDR2 as FYNNEI.